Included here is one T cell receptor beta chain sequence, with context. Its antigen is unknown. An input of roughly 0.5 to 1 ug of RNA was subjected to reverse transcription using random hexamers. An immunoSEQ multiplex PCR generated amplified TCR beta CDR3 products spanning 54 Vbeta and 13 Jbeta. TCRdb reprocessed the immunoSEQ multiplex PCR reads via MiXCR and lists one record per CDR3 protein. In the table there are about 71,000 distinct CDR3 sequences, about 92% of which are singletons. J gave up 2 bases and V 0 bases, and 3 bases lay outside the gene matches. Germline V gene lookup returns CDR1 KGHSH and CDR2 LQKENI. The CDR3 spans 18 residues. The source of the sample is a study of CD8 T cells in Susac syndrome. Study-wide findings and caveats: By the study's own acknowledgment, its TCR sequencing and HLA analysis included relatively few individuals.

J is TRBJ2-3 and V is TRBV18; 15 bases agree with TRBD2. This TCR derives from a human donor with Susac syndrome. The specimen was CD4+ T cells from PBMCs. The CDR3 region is CASSPPGLAGGPTDTQYF. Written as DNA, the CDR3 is TGTGCCAGCTCACCACCGGGACTAGCGGGGGGCCCCACAGATACGCAGTATTTT.